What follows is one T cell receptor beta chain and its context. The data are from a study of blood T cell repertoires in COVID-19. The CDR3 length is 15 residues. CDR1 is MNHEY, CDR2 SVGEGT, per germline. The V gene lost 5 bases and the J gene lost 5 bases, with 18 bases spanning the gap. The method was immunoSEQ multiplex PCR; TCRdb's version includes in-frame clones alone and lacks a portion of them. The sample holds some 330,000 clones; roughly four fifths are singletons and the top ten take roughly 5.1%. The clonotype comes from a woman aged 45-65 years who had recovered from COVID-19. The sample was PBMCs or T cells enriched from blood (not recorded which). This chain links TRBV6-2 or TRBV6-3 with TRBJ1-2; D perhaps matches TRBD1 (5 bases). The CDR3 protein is CASSRPGSFGYGYTF. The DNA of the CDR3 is TGTGCCAGCAGTCGCCCAGGGTCCTTTGGATATGGCTACACCTTC.